The sequence of this T cell receptor (beta chain) was determined in a study of T-cell memory formation after mild COVID-19. Overall study findings and caveats: The main location of contracting CD4+ clones was CM and EM, and that of contracting CD8+ clones was EMRA. Some clones that responded turned up in pre-infection memory, which suggests that cross-reactive memory joined in. From day 15 to 85, contracting clones were balanced between CD4 and CD8, whereas later expanders leaned toward CD4+.

Germline assignment: CDR1 LGHNT and CDR2 FRNRAP. The CDR3 is 16 residues long. V shed 5 bases, J shed 4 bases, and the junction held 14 bases outside the gene matches. Via MiXCR, TCRdb re-called the 5' RACE reads, giving one row per CDR3 protein. The sample yields 260,000 or so distinct CDR3 sequences, 16% seen once. This clonotype was detected a few times. What it recognizes is unknown. This receptor was taken from a man between 18 and 29 years old who had mild COVID-19 (a few samples of this study predate the infection). Cell type and time point are not known. The sample was PBMCs or a T cell subset sorted from them (not recorded which). The chain uses TRBV12-5 and TRBJ2-7; 7 bases match TRBD1. This CDR3 is CASGLPSGTALYEQYF. CDR3 nucleotide sequence: TGTGCTAGTGGTCTTCCCAGTGGGACAGCTCTTTACGAGCAGTACTTC.